This T cell receptor (beta chain) emerged from a study of CD8 T cells in ankylosing spondylitis. Findings of the study overall: A CD8+ phenotype characterized the disease-linked clones, which were relatively rare in peripheral blood. Disease-associated clones were reportedly significantly overrepresented in matched ankylosing spondylitis synovial fluid.

In germline, CDR1 is SQVTM, CDR2 ANQGSEA. Between the trimmed V and J ends, which lost 2 bases and 8 bases, there was a span of 11 bases. This CDR3 contains 12 residues. Notes on this clonotype: What it binds is not known.

Scientists made TCR beta libraries using quantitative 5'-RACE with molecular barcodes. TCRdb called the 5' RACE reads again in MiXCR, with one record for every CDR3 protein. The repertoire holds approximately 290,000 distinct CDR3 sequences, with 20% as singletons. Input material: blood, either unsorted or a sorted T cell fraction (not recorded which). J is TRBJ2-3 and V is TRBV29-1; D tentatively reads TRBD1 or TRBD2 (6 bases each). The receptor was isolated from a female donor with ankylosing spondylitis or in good health (not recorded which). The CDR3 sequence: CSVEIGGRTQYF. CDR3 in DNA: TGCAGCGTTGAAATCGGGGGCCGTACGCAGTATTTT.